These 31 T cell receptor beta chains were sequenced from one sample in a study of blood T cells in healthy people across ages. A sample-barcoded 5' primer and a J-beta primer mix were used in a second PCR of roughly 7 to 12 cycles. Via MiXCR, TCRdb re-called the 5' RACE reads, giving one row per CDR3 protein. The data show 780,000 or so distinct CDR3 sequences, about 48% seen once. The sequenced material came from blood. The receptors come from a man older than 75 in good health.

This chain joins TRBV27 and TRBJ2-7, with 7 bases aligning to TRBD1. The CDR3 contains 15 residues. J was trimmed by 1 base and V by 0 bases; bases with no gene match: 3. From germline, CDR1 is MNHEY and CDR2 SMNVEV (reference sequence). The CDR3 nucleotides are TGTGCCAGCAGTTTATCGGGACAGCTTTCCTACGAGCAGTACTTC. Protein sequence: CASSLSGQLSYEQYF.

This clonotype has only one observation. This chain links TRBV12-3 or TRBV12-4 with TRBJ1-1; unclear D gene. V was cut by 5 bases and J by 0 bases, with 16 bases left in between. The CDR3 sequence is 16 residues long. This CDR3 reads CASSLRAGPMNTEAFF. The CDR3 DNA reads TGTGCCAGCAGTCTCCGGGCAGGCCCTATGAACACTGAAGCTTTCTTT.

For this clonotype: Sequence at one end of the junction differs from germline and may be a read error. The chain couples TRBV7-2 to TRBJ1-1; TRBD1 matches 8 bases. The CDR3 is made up of 13 amino acids. Germline V lookup: CDR1 SGHTA, CDR2 FQGNSA. Here the CDR3 reads CVSSKTGGTEAFF. CDR3 DNA: TGTGTCAGCAGTAAAACAGGGGGAACTGAAGCTTTCTTT.

The chain joins TRBV25-1 to TRBJ2-1, with D possibly matching TRBD2 (5 bases). Judging by the DNA end, TRBJ2-7 fits better; the J call may be wrong. The CDR3 has 15 amino acids. In germline, CDR1 is MGHDK, CDR2 SYGVNS. CDR3 in amino acids: CASSDWVARGNEQYF. CDR3 coding DNA: TGTGCCAGCAGTGACTGGGTAGCTAGAGGGAATGAGCAGTACTTC.

This chain connects TRBV6-2 or TRBV6-3 to TRBJ2-7; D possibly matches TRBD1 or TRBD2 (5 bases each). Germline values: CDR1 MNHEY, CDR2 SVGEGT. The CDR3 spans 16 residues. V lost 4 bases, J lost 1 base, and 17 bases lay in between. This CDR3 is CASSFHLRGQSYEQYF. The CDR3 DNA is TGTGCCAGCAGTTTCCACCTTCGGGGCCAGTCCTACGAGCAGTACTTC.

The chain's CDR3 is CSAEAGTSVNEQFF. The CDR3 region has the DNA TGCAGTGCTGAGGCCGGGACTAGCGTCAATGAGCAGTTCTTC. V is TRBV20-1 and J is TRBJ2-1, with TRBD2 matching over 10 bases. The CDR3 extends over 14 amino acids. Trimming removed 5 bases from V and 6 bases from J; junction bases left unmatched: 7. Germline assignment: CDR1 DFQATT and CDR2 SNEGSKA (reference sequence).

The chain has TRBV28 and TRBJ2-7; 14 nucleotides align to TRBD2. Germline V lookup: CDR1 MDHEN, CDR2 SYDVKM. V lost 5 bases, J lost 4 bases, and 10 bases stayed unmatched. The CDR3 sequence is 17 residues long. CDR3 DNA: TGTGCCAGCAGTCCAACAATTCGGACTAGCGGGAGGTACGAGCAGTACTTC. The encoded protein is CASSPTIRTSGRYEQYF.

V and J are TRBV20-1 and TRBJ2-3; 7 bases agree with TRBD2. This CDR3 has 16 residues. Per the germline V gene, CDR1 is DFQATT and CDR2 is SNEGSKA (reference sequence). Losses at the gene ends were 0 bases for V and 3 bases for J; bases not matched to a gene: 9. The CDR3 sequence: CSARDPGGSSTDTQYF. CDR3 DNA sequence: TGCAGTGCTAGAGATCCGGGCGGGAGCTCGACAGATACGCAGTATTTT.

The chain links TRBV20-1 to TRBJ1-2; D is perhaps TRBD1 (6 bases). Trimming shortened V by 5 bases and J by 4 bases, and 20 bases separated the two germline ends. The CDR3 runs to 15 residues. Germline CDR1 reads DFQATT; CDR2 reads SNEGSKA (reference sequence). This CDR3 is CSAGGEDNGLYGYTF. CDR3 nucleotides: TGCAGTGCTGGGGGCGAGGACAACGGGCTCTATGGCTACACCTTC.

The CDR3 nucleotides read TGTGCCAGCAGTTTAGGGTCTGGGCAGGGATGGGAGACCCAGTACTTC. Protein: CASSLGSGQGWETQYF. This rearrangement joins TRBV12-3 or TRBV12-4 to TRBJ2-5, with D tentatively TRBD1 (5 bases). The CDR3 sequence is 16 residues long. Between the trimmed V and J ends, which lost 1 base and 5 bases, there was a span of 17 bases.

This clonotype was detected ten times or more. The chain couples TRBV29-1 to TRBJ2-4; 8 positions match TRBD1. The CDR3 is 15 residues long. The V segment lost 2 bases and the J segment 2 bases; nucleotides outside the gene matches: 5. The germline V gene encodes CDR1 SQVTM and CDR2 ANQGSEA. Written as DNA, the CDR3 is TGCAGCGTTGAACGAACAGGGGGGCCCAAAAACATTCAGTACTTC. It is translated as CSVERTGGPKNIQYF.

The V call is TRBV5-1, the J call TRBJ2-1; 9 nucleotides line up with TRBD1. J was trimmed by 4 bases and V by 3 bases; bases with no gene match: 2. Germline CDR1 is SGHRS and CDR2 is YFSETQ. The CDR3 runs to 14 residues. CDR3 in DNA: TGCGCCAGCAGCTGGGACAGGGAGTACAATGAGCAGTTCTTC. Translation: CASSWDREYNEQFF.

The chain combines TRBV6-6 with TRBJ2-3; D unresolved. V lost 6 bases to trimming and J lost 14 bases, with 24 bases between them. Germline CDR1 and CDR2: MNHNY and SVGAGI (reference sequence). This CDR3 spans 14 amino acids. CDR3 in amino acids: CASRPRHLPLYAYF. The DNA for the CDR3 is TGTGCCAGCAGGCCCCGACATCTCCCTCTATACGCGTATTTT.

The rearrangement links TRBV5-1 to TRBJ2-3; no clear D. CDR3 length: 14 residues. The germline V and J ends were trimmed by 5 bases and 2 bases, with 12 bases remaining between them. Germline V gene data show CDR1 as SGHRS and CDR2 as YFSETQ. CDR3 coding DNA: TGCGCCAGCAGGCAGAACCTTCTCACAGATACGCAGTATTTT. Its translation: CASRQNLLTDTQYF.

The chain has TRBV28 and TRBJ2-5; D call uncertain. The CDR3 has 13 residues. Trimming left V 7 bases short and J 1 base short, with 10 bases between. Germline loops: CDR1 MDHEN, CDR2 SYDVKM. The CDR3: CASTQEFQETQYF. Here the CDR3 DNA reads TGTGCCAGCACTCAGGAATTCCAAGAGACCCAGTACTTC.

V is TRBV6-5 and J is TRBJ2-3, with TRBD2 identical over 11 bases. This CDR3 region has 15 residues. V lost 8 bases and J lost 0; bases outside the gene matches: 4. Per the germline V gene, CDR1 is MNHEY and CDR2 is SVGAGI. DNA for the CDR3: TGTGCCAGCGGCCTAGCGGGAGGAAGCACAGATACGCAGTATTTT. It encodes CASGLAGGSTDTQYF.

The J gene is TRBJ2-7, the V gene TRBV5-1; a possible D gene is TRBD1 (6 bases). The CDR3 runs to 14 residues. The V gene lost 0 bases and the J gene lost 3 bases, with 10 bases spanning the gap. Germline V gene data show CDR1 as SGHRS and CDR2 as YFSETQ. This chain's CDR3 is CASSLAGEVYEQYF. Here the CDR3 DNA reads TGCGCCAGCAGCTTGGCAGGGGAAGTCTACGAGCAGTACTTC. The whole variable domain, filled in from reference TRBV5-1 and TRBJ2-7, reads KAGVTQTPRYLIKTRGQQVTLSCSPISGHRSVSWYQQTPGQGLQFLFEYFSETQRNKGNFPGRFSGRQFSNSRSEMNVSTLELGDSALYLCASSLAGEVYEQYFGPGTRLTVT.

The chain uses TRBV5-1 and TRBJ2-4; 8 bases are shared with TRBD1. The CDR3 is made up of 14 amino acids. V shed 0 bases and J 13 bases; nucleotides not matched to a gene: 9. Per germline, CDR1 SGHRS and CDR2 YFSETQ. The CDR3 here is CASSLGTGWREQYF. In DNA, the CDR3 is TGCGCCAGCAGCTTGGGGACAGGGTGGAGGGAGCAGTACTTC.

The chain is built from TRBV10-3 and TRBJ1-2; D is possibly TRBD1 (5 bases). This CDR3 has 16 residues. V dropped 5 bases and J dropped 2 bases, with 18 bases sitting between them. The germline CDR1 and CDR2 sequences are ENHRY and SYGVKD. The chain's CDR3 is CAISKAPGRRNYGYTF. For the CDR3, the DNA is TGTGCCATCAGTAAAGCCCCGGGACGCCGAAACTATGGCTACACCTTC.

This clonotype was counted only a few times. The V and J genes are TRBV4-1 and TRBJ1-2; a weak D match, TRBD1 (5 bases). The germline CDR1 and CDR2 sequences are MGHRA and YSYEKL. Between the trimmed V and J ends, which lost 4 bases and 5 bases, there was a span of 20 bases. This CDR3 contains 16 residues. CDR3 residues: CASSRDYREWGYGYTF. The CDR3 bases are TGCGCCAGCAGCCGGGACTACCGGGAGTGGGGTTATGGCTACACCTTC.

This clonotype occurred many times. This chain links TRBV20-1 with TRBJ2-5; 7 bases are a match to TRBD2. Germline assignment: CDR1 DFQATT and CDR2 SNEGSKA (reference sequence). The CDR3 covers 14 residues. The J segment lost 4 bases and the V segment lost 3 bases, leaving 8 bases of the junction unmatched. DNA of the CDR3: TGCAGTGCTAGTTTCCGGTGGGGGGGAGAGACCCAGTACTTC. The encoded protein is CSASFRWGGETQYF.

V and J are TRBV4-3 and TRBJ2-3, with 7 bases matching TRBD1. Germline V lookup: CDR1 LGHNA, CDR2 YSLEER. The CDR3 runs to 16 residues. The trim removed 3 bases at V and 3 bases at J, leaving 9 bases unmatched. The CDR3 reads CASSQERARGTDTQYF. DNA for the CDR3: TGCGCCAGCAGCCAGGAAAGGGCCAGGGGGACAGATACGCAGTATTTT.

The chain joins TRBV3-1 to TRBJ1-1; 7 nucleotides line up with TRBD1. V trimming: 4 bases; J trimming: 3 bases; junction bases outside the gene matches: 5. The CDR3 length is 14 residues. Germline V gene sequence: CDR1 LGHDT, CDR2 YNNKEL (reference sequence). The CDR3 DNA is TGTGCCAGCAGCCGCTCAGGGGGGGACACTGAAGCTTTCTTT. Amino acid sequence: CASSRSGGDTEAFF. The whole variable domain, filled in from reference TRBV3-1 and TRBJ1-1, reads DTAVSQTPKYLVTQMGNDKSIKCEQNLGHDTMYWYKQDSKKFLKIMFSYNNKELIINETVPNRFSPKSPDKAHLNLHINSLELGDSAVYFCASSRSGGDTEAFFGQGTRLTVV.

The V call is TRBV6-1, the J call TRBJ2-3; D possibly corresponds to TRBD2 (6 bases). Trimming took off 4 bases at V and 5 bases at J, with 13 bases between the two ends. Germline V lookup: CDR1 MNHNS, CDR2 SASEGT. This CDR3 is built from 14 residues. In nucleotides, the CDR3 is TGTGCCAGCAGTGCGTCCGGGCGGGGAGATACGCAGTATTTT. This gives the protein CASSASGRGDTQYF.

The chain couples TRBV7-9 to TRBJ2-7, with 7 nucleotides matching TRBD1. The J segment lost 6 bases and the V segment lost 5 bases, leaving 10 bases of the junction unmatched. Germline V gene lookup returns CDR1 SEHNR and CDR2 FQNEAQ (reference sequence). This CDR3 has 14 amino acids. The chain's CDR3 is CASSPQGDSLEQYF. CDR3 nucleotide sequence: TGTGCCAGCAGCCCGCAGGGGGACAGCCTCGAGCAGTACTTC.

The table lists this clonotype with a few counts. The chain combines TRBV9 with TRBJ2-7; TRBD1 aligns across 8 bases. CDR3 length: 14 amino acids. V gave up 7 bases and J gave up 6 bases; unmatched junction bases: 12. Germline V gives CDR1 SGDLS, CDR2 YYNGEE. CDR3 DNA sequence: TGTGCCAGCCAGGAGGGGGACAGGATTGGCGAGCAGTACTTC. It codes for CASQEGDRIGEQYF.

A few counts support this clonotype. J is TRBJ2-5 and V is TRBV3-1; no clear D gene. The CDR3 contains 15 residues. Trimming shortened V by 0 bases and J by 0 bases, and 8 bases separated the two germline ends. CDR1 is LGHDT and CDR2 is YNNKEL in the germline V gene (reference sequence). CDR3 DNA sequence: TGTGCCAGCAGCCAAGAAAGCGCTTACCAAGAGACCCAGTACTTC. Translating gives CASSQESAYQETQYF.

To note about this clonotype: A read error is possible here, since a much larger clone lies one base away. The CDR3 loop is CASSQDRRQTTFNEQFF. The CDR3 DNA reads TGTGCCAGCAGCCAAGATCGTAGGCAAACTACTTTCAATGAGCAGTTCTTC. J is TRBJ2-7 and V is TRBV4-2; D remains ambiguous. With the DNA end fitting TRBJ2-1 better, the J assignment may be wrong. CDR1 is LGHNA, CDR2 YNFKEQ, per germline. The CDR3 totals 17 residues.

V and J are TRBV21-1 and TRBJ2-3; the table's D call TRBD2 went unverified against the DNA. TRBV21-1 is designated a pseudogene. The CDR3 is made up of 16 amino acids. CDR3 in amino acids: CASSKRRVKTDRYAYF. Here the CDR3 DNA reads TGTGCCAGCAGCAAAAGGAGGGTCAAGACGGACAGATACGCGTATTTT.

The rearrangement links TRBV20-1 to TRBJ2-7, with a possible D match to TRBD2 (5 bases). CDR1 is DFQATT and CDR2 is SNEGSKA in the germline V gene (reference sequence). V lost 5 bases to trimming and J lost 8 bases, with 19 bases between them. CDR3 length: 13 amino acids. The CDR3 reads CSAPAAGPVQQYF. The CDR3 DNA reads as TGCAGTGCTCCGGCGGCGGGCCCCGTCCAGCAGTACTTC.

Notes on this clonotype: Relative to the germline gene, one junction end is altered; a read error may explain this. V is TRBV20-1 and J is TRBJ2-1; 7 bases fit TRBD1. Germline lookup yields CDR1 DFQATT and CDR2 SNEGSKA (reference sequence). This CDR3 comprises 16 residues. CDR3 in amino acids: CSARESGQGVWDEQFF. Written as DNA, the CDR3 is TGCAGTGCAAGAGAATCCGGGCAGGGGGTTTGGGATGAGCAGTTCTTC.